This T cell receptor (beta chain) came from a study of PD-1 blockade in classical Hodgkin lymphoma. Here immunoSEQ multiplex PCR was the method, and the copy in TCRdb shows in-frame clones only, minus some. Of 31,000 or so clones listed, 70% to 80% are singletons. Trimming took 4 bases from V and 0 from J; bases not matched to a gene: 8. There are 17 residues in the CDR3. Germline V gene data show CDR1 as SGHTA and CDR2 as FQGNSA. The patients all showed relapse after autologous stem cell transplantation, while their brentuximab vedotin exposure varied. This specimen was peripheral blood mononuclear cells (PBMCs), taken before the second cycle of nivolumab. The rearrangement uses TRBV7-2 and TRBJ1-2; the match to TRBD1 covers 10 bases. This TCR came from a human donor with classical Hodgkin lymphoma. The CDR3: CASSSPDRGRANYGYTF. CDR3 bases: TGTGCCAGCAGCTCGCCAGACAGGGGGCGAGCTAACTATGGCTACACCTTC.